The 15 T cell receptor beta chains presented below share a single source sample, sequenced in a study of patients with pleural tuberculosis. TCRdb re-called the reads through MiXCR, storing one row per CDR3 protein. The sample consists of 40,000 to 55,000 distinct CDR3 sequences, about 6.8% of them appearing once. The origin of the receptors is a human donor with pleural tuberculosis.

The sample holds many counts of this clonotype. The chain combines TRBV11-1 with TRBJ1-1; D unresolved. Germline values: CDR1 SGHAT, CDR2 FQDESV (reference sequence). The CDR3 has 13 amino acids. V was shortened by 5 bases and J by 2 bases, with 9 bases between the two germline ends. The DNA for the CDR3 is TGTGCCAGCAGCGTTAGTCTCAACACTGAAGCTTTCTTT. This gives the protein CASSVSLNTEAFF.

Many counts were recorded for this clonotype. J is TRBJ1-5 and V is TRBV12-3 or TRBV12-4; 9 nucleotides match TRBD1. Trimming cost V 7 bases and J 5 bases; bases outside gene matches: 9. CDR3 length: 15 residues. This CDR3 reads CASIPTGGVHQPQHF. CDR3 nucleotides: TGTGCCAGCATCCCGACAGGGGGAGTGCATCAGCCCCAGCATTTT.

This clonotype was seen a handful of times. J is TRBJ2-1 and V is TRBV14; D not certain. Trimming took 3 bases from V and 2 from J, leaving 14 bases between them. Germline-derived CDR1 and CDR2 are SGHDN and FVKESK. The CDR3 is 16 residues long. DNA of the CDR3: TGTGCCAGCAGCCACGGTATGAGGCCCACCTACAATGAGCAGTTCTTC. This sequence encodes CASSHGMRPTYNEQFF.

The chain is built from TRBV7-6 and TRBJ2-1; 7 nucleotides align to TRBD1. From germline, CDR1 is SGHVS and CDR2 FNYEAQ. The J segment lost 8 bases and the V segment lost 4 bases, leaving 5 bases of the junction unmatched. The CDR3 runs to 13 residues. The CDR3 reads CASSSDRADEQFF. The CDR3 region has the DNA TGTGCCAGCAGCTCAGACAGGGCGGATGAGCAGTTCTTC.

This clonotype has a count of ten or more. This chain uses TRBV10-3 with TRBJ2-7; 11 bases are shared with TRBD2. The CDR3 sequence is 13 residues long. After removal of 10 bases from V and 1 base from J, the junction contained 3 bases not matched to a gene. The germline gives CDR1 ENHRY, CDR2 SYGVKD. CDR3 loop: CATGTSGSYEQYF. The CDR3 nucleotides read TGTGCCACCGGGACTAGCGGATCCTACGAGCAGTACTTC.

In its sample, this clonotype was seen many times. This chain links TRBV20-1 with TRBJ2-1, with unresolved D. The germline V gene encodes CDR1 DFQATT and CDR2 SNEGSKA (reference sequence). V was trimmed by 1 base and J by 10 bases, leaving 14 bases between them. The CDR3 has 13 amino acids. Here the CDR3 reads CSARGLLGNEQFF. In DNA, the CDR3 is TGCAGTGCTAGAGGGCTTCTTGGAAACGAGCAGTTCTTC.

Ten or more counts support this clonotype. This chain joins TRBV6-1 and TRBJ2-1; the match to TRBD2 covers 7 bases. The germline V gene has CDR1 MNHNS and CDR2 SASEGT. Trimming took 7 bases from V and 3 from J; bases not matched to a gene: 6. The CDR3 is 14 residues long. The CDR3 sequence is CASKFREDYNEQFF. The DNA of the CDR3 is TGTGCCAGCAAGTTTCGGGAGGACTACAATGAGCAGTTCTTC.

With regard to this clonotype: A much larger clone sits a single nucleotide away, making a read error possible. The rearrangement links TRBV20-1 to TRBJ1-1; no reliable D call. This CDR3 has 13 amino acids. Germline V CDR1 and CDR2: DFQATT, SNEGSKA (reference sequence). Between the trimmed V and J ends, which lost 1 base and 11 bases, there was a span of 17 bases. CDR3 sequence: CSARGAWQEEAFF. DNA of the CDR3: TGCAGTGCTAGAGGAGCATGGCAGGAGGAGGCTTTCTTT.

This clonotype has a count of ten or more. The gene calls are TRBV4-1 and TRBJ1-1; the D is unclear. Germline CDR1 MGHRA, CDR2 YSYEKL. The CDR3 has 14 residues. V was cut by 0 bases and J by 2 bases, with 7 bases left in between. CDR3 nucleotide sequence: TGCGCCAGCAGCCAAGATCTCTCCAACACTGAAGCTTTCTTT. Protein: CASSQDLSNTEAFF.

There are many counts of this clonotype. The V and J genes are TRBV20-1 and TRBJ2-7; the D gene is possibly TRBD2 (5 bases). V was pared by 6 bases and J by 2 bases, with 8 bases between. The CDR3 totals 11 residues. Germline assignment: CDR1 DFQATT and CDR2 SNEGSKA (reference sequence). The CDR3 reads CSALGAYEQYF. DNA of the CDR3: TGCAGTGCCCTCGGGGCCTACGAGCAGTACTTC.

This clonotype has ten or more counts. Since no conserved phenylalanine or tryptophan closes the CDR3, a read error is the likely cause. Because the CDR3's place on the DNA is in doubt, the DNA is left out and the CDR3 is given as listed by TCRdb. This CDR3 is CASSFPPPLPR. The V gene is TRBV11-2, the J gene TRBJ2-7; the D call of TRBD1 is as the table states it, not checked on the DNA. Termini included, the CDR3 measures 11 amino acids. From germline, CDR1 is SGHAT and CDR2 FQNNGV.

This clonotype was picked up many times. This chain links TRBV6-1 with TRBJ1-1; 8 nucleotides align to TRBD1. V lost 5 bases to trimming and J lost 5 bases; unmatched junction nucleotides: 7. The CDR3 extends over 14 amino acids. Germline values: CDR1 MNHNS, CDR2 SASEGT. The CDR3 loop reads CASSPGGAGTEAFF. CDR3 nucleotides: TGTGCCAGCAGTCCAGGGGGCGCGGGAACTGAAGCTTTCTTT.

This clonotype occurred many times. V gene TRBV12-3 or TRBV12-4 combines with J gene TRBJ1-1; D is ambiguous. The CDR3 runs to 13 residues. V was clipped by 2 bases and J by 1 base, with 5 bases between them. CDR3 protein: CASSLPPNTEAFF. The DNA for the CDR3 is TGTGCCAGCAGTTTACCACCGAACACTGAAGCTTTCTTT.

The sample holds many counts of this clonotype. The chain couples TRBV6-2 or TRBV6-3 to TRBJ2-7; 12 bases match TRBD1. The germline V gene has CDR1 MNHEY and CDR2 SVGEGT. CDR3 length equals 13 residues. Trimming cost V 6 bases and J 5 bases; bases outside gene matches: 2. The CDR3, as DNA: TGTGCCAGCAGGGGGACAGGGGGCGACGAGCAGTACGTC. This codes for CASRGTGGDEQYV.

The chain joins TRBV19 to TRBJ1-5; unclear D gene. V lost 5 bases and J 4 bases, leaving 9 bases between the germline ends. The CDR3 is 13 residues long. Per germline, CDR1 LNHDA and CDR2 SQIVND (reference sequence). For the CDR3, the DNA is TGTGCCAGTAGTCTCCGGGTGAATCAGCCCCAGCATTTT. It yields the protein CASSLRVNQPQHF.